Below are 13 T cell receptor beta chains sequenced from a single sample in a study of control samples from healthy donors and cancer patients. The protocol was immunoSEQ multiplex PCR, while the TCRdb copy is restricted to in-frame clones and leaves out a portion. The sample carries over 15,000 clones, 70% to 90% recorded once. The sample consisted of PBMCs. Receptors originate from a man between 60 and 75 years old with head and neck cancer.

The rearrangement links TRBV6-5 to TRBJ1-2; TRBD1 matches at 7 bases. Trimming took 7 bases from V and 4 from J; bases not matched to a gene: 12. Germline CDR1 is MNHEY and CDR2 is SVGAGI. This CDR3 contains 15 residues. In DNA form, the CDR3 reads TGTGCCAGCACTAAACCGGGGACAGCCGGCTATGGCTACACCTTC. Protein sequence: CASTKPGTAGYGYTF.

The CDR3 loop reads CASSPIEGLSTDTQYF. The DNA for the CDR3 is TGTGCCAGCAGCCCCATTGAGGGACTTAGCACAGATACGCAGTATTTT. The gene calls are TRBV9 and TRBJ2-3; possible D gene TRBD2, 6 bases. The CDR3 length is 16 residues. In germline, CDR1 is SGDLS, CDR2 YYNGEE. Trimming took 4 bases from V and 0 from J, leaving 15 bases between them.

V is TRBV6-6 and J is TRBJ1-1; D unclear. The CDR3 is made up of 14 amino acids. The germline gives CDR1 MNHNY, CDR2 SVGAGI (reference sequence). V was pared by 7 bases and J by 0 bases, with 12 bases between. CDR3 residues: CASIPVTLNTEAFF. DNA for the CDR3: TGTGCCAGCATCCCAGTTACGTTGAACACTGAAGCTTTCTTT.

The chain has TRBV5-6 and TRBJ1-2, with TRBD1 identical over 9 bases. V shed 4 bases, J shed 4 bases, and the junction held 11 bases outside the gene matches. The CDR3 contains 16 residues. CDR1 is SGHDT and CDR2 is YYEEEE in the germline V gene. The CDR3 protein is CASSLPGQGTTYGYTF. For the CDR3, the DNA is TGTGCCAGCAGCCTTCCAGGACAGGGGACAACCTATGGCTACACCTTC.

The chain employs TRBV5-5 and TRBJ2-7; D is undetermined. The CDR3 loop spans 15 amino acids. Deletions cut 0 bases from V and 2 bases from J, with 12 bases between. Germline-derived CDR1 and CDR2 are SGHKS and YYEKEE (reference sequence). CDR3 protein: CASSLVAGGTYEQYF. CDR3 coding DNA: TGTGCCAGCAGCTTGGTGGCAGGCGGTACCTACGAGCAGTACTTC. Full variable domain (outside the CDR3, taken from reference TRBV5-5 and TRBJ2-7): DAGVTQSPTHLIKTRGQQVTLRCSPISGHKSVSWYQQVLGQGPQFIFQYYEKEERGRGNFPDRFSARQFPNYSSELNVNALLLGDSALYLCASSLVAGGTYEQYFGPGTRLTVT.

This chain links TRBV7-9 with TRBJ1-5; D not resolved. CDR1 and CDR2 (germline): SEHNR, FQNEAQ (reference sequence). The CDR3 runs to 13 residues. Trimming removed 5 bases at V and 0 bases at J, with 5 bases between. The DNA for the CDR3 is TGTGCCAGCAGCATGGATAGCAATCAGCCCCAGCATTTT. Its protein product is CASSMDSNQPQHF.

The chain recombines TRBV5-1 with TRBJ2-7; D unclear. The germline V gene has CDR1 SGHRS and CDR2 YFSETQ. V was trimmed by 0 bases and J by 6 bases, leaving 10 bases between them. The CDR3 runs 13 residues. CDR3 nucleotides: TGCGCCAGCAGCTTGGACTGGGCCTTCGAGCAGTACTTC. Translating gives CASSLDWAFEQYF. Full variable domain (rest looked up from reference TRBV5-1 and TRBJ2-7): KAGVTQTPRYLIKTRGQQVTLSCSPISGHRSVSWYQQTPGQGLQFLFEYFSETQRNKGNFPGRFSGRQFSNSRSEMNVSTLELGDSALYLCASSLDWAFEQYFGPGTRLTVT.

This clone was detected a few times. J is TRBJ2-7 and V is TRBV18, with no clear D. V was cut by 6 bases and J by 2 bases, with 8 bases left in between. Per the germline V gene, CDR1 is KGHSH and CDR2 is LQKENI. The CDR3 contains 12 residues. This CDR3 is CASSLATYEQYF. The DNA of the CDR3 is TGTGCCAGCTCCCTCGCTACCTACGAGCAGTACTTC. Drawing the rest from reference TRBV18 and TRBJ2-7, the complete variable domain is NAGVMQNPRHLVRRRGQEARLRCSPMKGHSHVYWYRQLPEEGLKFMVYLQKENIIDESGMPKERFSAEFPKEGPSILRIQQVVRGDSAAYFCASSLATYEQYFGPGTRLTVT.

The chain couples TRBV6-6 to TRBJ2-1, with 8 bases that match TRBD2. CDR1 and CDR2 from the germline V gene are MNHNY and SVGAGI (reference sequence). This CDR3 comprises 16 residues. V lost 2 bases, J lost 7 bases, and 10 bases stayed unmatched. The CDR3 spells CASSYRVAGGHNEQFF. The CDR3 nucleotides are TGTGCCAGCAGTTACAGGGTTGCGGGGGGCCATAATGAGCAGTTCTTC.

This clone has only one observation. The chain employs TRBV5-1 and TRBJ2-6; 8 positions agree with TRBD1. Per germline, CDR1 SGHRS and CDR2 YFSETQ. There are 13 residues in the CDR3. V lost 4 bases, J lost 13 bases, and 7 bases stayed unmatched. Here the CDR3 reads CASSTGQGKVLTF. CDR3 in DNA: TGCGCCAGCAGCACTGGACAGGGAAAAGTCCTGACTTTC.

This clone has only one observation. The chain is built from TRBV19 and TRBJ2-7; TRBD2 is a possible D gene (6 bases). The V end lost 5 bases, the J end lost 2 bases, and 19 bases lay between the germline ends. This CDR3 has 16 amino acids. The germline gives CDR1 LNHDA, CDR2 SQIVND (reference sequence). This CDR3 is CASSLKRGTAAYEQYF. Written as DNA, the CDR3 is TGTGCCAGTAGTCTCAAACGGGGGACCGCGGCCTACGAGCAGTACTTC.

The gene calls are TRBV11-2 and TRBJ2-7; no firm D call. Trimming removed 1 base at V and 0 bases at J, with 7 bases between. The CDR3 extends over 14 amino acids. CDR1 SGHAT and CDR2 FQNNGV come from the germline V gene. CDR3 sequence (DNA): TGTGCCAGCAGCTTAGTCAGAGACTCCTACGAGCAGTACTTC. Protein: CASSLVRDSYEQYF.

This sequence joins TRBV7-6 and TRBJ2-1, with 11 bases lining up with TRBD2. In germline, CDR1 is SGHVS, CDR2 FNYEAQ. The CDR3 consists of 17 residues. V shed 5 bases, J shed 0 bases, and the junction held 6 bases outside the gene matches. CDR3 coding DNA: TGTGCCAGCAGCCCCGGGACTAGCGGTCCCTCCTACAATGAGCAGTTCTTC. This gives the protein CASSPGTSGPSYNEQFF.